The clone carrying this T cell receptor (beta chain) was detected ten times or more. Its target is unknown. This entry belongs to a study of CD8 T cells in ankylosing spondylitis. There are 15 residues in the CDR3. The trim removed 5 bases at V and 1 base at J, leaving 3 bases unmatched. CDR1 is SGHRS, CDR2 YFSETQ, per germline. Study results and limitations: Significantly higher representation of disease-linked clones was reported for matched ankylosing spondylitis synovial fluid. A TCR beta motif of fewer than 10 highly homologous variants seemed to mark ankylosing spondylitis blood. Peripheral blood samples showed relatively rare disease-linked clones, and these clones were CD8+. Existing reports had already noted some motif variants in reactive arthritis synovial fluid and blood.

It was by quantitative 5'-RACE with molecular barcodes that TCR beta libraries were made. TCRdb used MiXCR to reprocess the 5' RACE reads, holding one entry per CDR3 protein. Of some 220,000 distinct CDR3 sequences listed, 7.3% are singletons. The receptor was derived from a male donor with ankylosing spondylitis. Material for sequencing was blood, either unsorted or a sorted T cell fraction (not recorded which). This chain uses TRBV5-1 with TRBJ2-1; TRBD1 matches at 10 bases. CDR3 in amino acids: CASRWTGGSYNEQFF. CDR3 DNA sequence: TGCGCCAGCAGGTGGACAGGGGGTTCCTACAATGAGCAGTTCTTC.